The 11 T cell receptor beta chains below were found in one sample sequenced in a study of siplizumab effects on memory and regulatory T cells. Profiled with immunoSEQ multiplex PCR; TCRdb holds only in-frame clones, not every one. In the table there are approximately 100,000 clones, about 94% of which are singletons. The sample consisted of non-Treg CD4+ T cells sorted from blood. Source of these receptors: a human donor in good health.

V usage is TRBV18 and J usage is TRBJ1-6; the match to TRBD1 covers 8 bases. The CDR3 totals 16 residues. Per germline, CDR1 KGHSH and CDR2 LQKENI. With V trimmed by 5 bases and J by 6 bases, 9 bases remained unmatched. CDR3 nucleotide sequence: TGTGCCAGCTCATACGGACAGGGCGTGAGTAATTCACCCCTCCACTTT. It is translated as CASSYGQGVSNSPLHF.

The CDR3 DNA is TGTGCCAGCAGTGAAAGTACACGCTCCTACAATGAGCAGTTCTTC. This sequence encodes CASSESTRSYNEQFF. The rearrangement uses TRBV2 and TRBJ2-1; D call uncertain. V shed 2 bases and J shed 0 bases, with 8 bases lying between them. The CDR3 is 15 residues long. Germline assignment: CDR1 SNHLY and CDR2 FYNNEI.

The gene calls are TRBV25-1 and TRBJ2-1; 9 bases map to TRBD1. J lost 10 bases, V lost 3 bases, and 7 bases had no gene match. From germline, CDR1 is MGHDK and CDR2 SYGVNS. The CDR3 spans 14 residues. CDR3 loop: CASSEGQGGWEQFF. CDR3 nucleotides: TGTGCCAGCAGTGAGGGACAGGGTGGATGGGAGCAGTTCTTC.

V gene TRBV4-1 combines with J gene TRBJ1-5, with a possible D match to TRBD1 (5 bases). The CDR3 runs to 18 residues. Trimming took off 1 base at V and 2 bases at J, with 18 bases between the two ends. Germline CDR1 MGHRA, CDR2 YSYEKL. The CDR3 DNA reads TGCGCCAGCAGCCAAGGTGGGATGGTTGGGGGGGGCAATCAGCCCCAGCATTTT. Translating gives CASSQGGMVGGGNQPQHF.

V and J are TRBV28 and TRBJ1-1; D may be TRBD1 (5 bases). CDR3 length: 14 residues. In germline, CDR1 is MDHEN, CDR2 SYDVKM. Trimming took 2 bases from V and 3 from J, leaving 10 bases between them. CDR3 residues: CASSLGGWYTEAFF. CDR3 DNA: TGTGCCAGCAGTTTAGGGGGTTGGTACACTGAAGCTTTCTTT. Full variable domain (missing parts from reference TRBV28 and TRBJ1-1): DVKVTQSSRYLVKRTGEKVFLECVQDMDHENMFWYRQDPGLGLRLIYFSYDVKMKEKGDIPEGYSVSREKKERFSLILESASTNQTSMYLCASSLGGWYTEAFFGQGTRLTVV.

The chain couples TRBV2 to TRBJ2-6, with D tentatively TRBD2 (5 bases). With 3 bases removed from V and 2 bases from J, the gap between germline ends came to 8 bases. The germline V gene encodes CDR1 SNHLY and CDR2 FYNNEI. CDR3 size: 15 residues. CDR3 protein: CASSDGVPGANVLTF. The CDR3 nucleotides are TGTGCCAGCAGTGACGGGGTTCCTGGGGCCAACGTCCTGACTTTC.

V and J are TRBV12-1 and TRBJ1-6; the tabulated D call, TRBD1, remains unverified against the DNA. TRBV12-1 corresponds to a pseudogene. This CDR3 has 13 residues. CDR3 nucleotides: TGTGCCAGCAGCCAAAACAGGGGTTCACCCCTCCACTTT. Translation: CASSQNRGSPLHF.

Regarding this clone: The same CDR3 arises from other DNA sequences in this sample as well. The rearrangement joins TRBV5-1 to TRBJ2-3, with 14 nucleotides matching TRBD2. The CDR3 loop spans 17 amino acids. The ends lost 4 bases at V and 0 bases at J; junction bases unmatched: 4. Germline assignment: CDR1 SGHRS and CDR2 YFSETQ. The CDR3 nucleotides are TGCGCCAGCAGCCCCGGGACTAGCGGGAGCAGCACAGATACGCAGTATTTT. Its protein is CASSPGTSGSSTDTQYF. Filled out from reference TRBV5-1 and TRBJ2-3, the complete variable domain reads KAGVTQTPRYLIKTRGQQVTLSCSPISGHRSVSWYQQTPGQGLQFLFEYFSETQRNKGNFPGRFSGRQFSNSRSEMNVSTLELGDSALYLCASSPGTSGSSTDTQYFGPGTRLTVL.

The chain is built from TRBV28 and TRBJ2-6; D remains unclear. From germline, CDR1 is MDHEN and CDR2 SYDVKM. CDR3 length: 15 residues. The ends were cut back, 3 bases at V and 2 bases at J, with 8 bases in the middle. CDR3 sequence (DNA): TGTGCCAGCAGTTTCAGACTGGCTGGGGCCAACGTCCTGACTTTC. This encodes CASSFRLAGANVLTF. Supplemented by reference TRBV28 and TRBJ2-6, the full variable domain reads DVKVTQSSRYLVKRTGEKVFLECVQDMDHENMFWYRQDPGLGLRLIYFSYDVKMKEKGDIPEGYSVSREKKERFSLILESASTNQTSMYLCASSFRLAGANVLTFGAGSRLTVL.

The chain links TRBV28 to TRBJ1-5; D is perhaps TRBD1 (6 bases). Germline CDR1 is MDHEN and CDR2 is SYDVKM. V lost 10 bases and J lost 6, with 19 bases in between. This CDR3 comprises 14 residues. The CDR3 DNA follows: TGTGCCACACGCCGGGACAACGGGGGTCAGCCCCAGCATTTT. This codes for CATRRDNGGQPQHF.

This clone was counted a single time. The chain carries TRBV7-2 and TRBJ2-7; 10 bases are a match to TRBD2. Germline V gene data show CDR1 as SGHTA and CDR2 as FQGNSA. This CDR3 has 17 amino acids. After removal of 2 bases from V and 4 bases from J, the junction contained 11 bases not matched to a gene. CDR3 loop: CASSLPPSSGGEYEQYF. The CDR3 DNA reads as TGTGCCAGCAGCTTACCCCCTTCTAGCGGGGGTGAGTACGAGCAGTACTTC.